The text below deals with one T cell receptor beta chain. CDR1 SGHNT and CDR2 YYREEE come from the germline V gene (reference sequence). The V gene end was trimmed by 4 bases and the J gene end by 0 bases; junction bases not matched to a gene: 12. The CDR3 sequence is 17 residues long. This entry comes from a study of blood T cell repertoires in COVID-19. The table came from immunoSEQ multiplex PCR; TCRdb's copy has only in-frame clones and leaves some out. The table includes approximately 190,000 clones, 65% to 85% detected once. What was sequenced was PBMCs or T cells enriched from blood (not recorded which). The J gene is TRBJ1-1, the V gene TRBV5-4; 7 bases map to TRBD1. This receptor was taken from a man in his forties or fifties who had recovered from COVID-19. For the CDR3, the DNA is TGTGCCAGCAGCCGAGCTTTAAAACAGGGGATGAACACTGAAGCTTTCTTT. The encoded protein is CASSRALKQGMNTEAFF.